This T cell receptor (beta chain) was sequenced during a study of blood T cell repertoires in COVID-19. Study at large: Sources were T cells, B-cell-depleted T cells, or PBMCs; the material itself was cDNA or gDNA.

Only in-frame clones appear in the TCRdb table, and some are missing; sequencing was by immunoSEQ multiplex PCR. The sample holds 200,000 to 250,000 clones, roughly 82% seen once. The germline CDR1 and CDR2 sequences are SEHNR and FQNEAQ (reference sequence). The CDR3 covers 13 residues. V lost 1 base and J 4 bases, leaving 7 bases between the germline ends. In its sample, this clone was seen a few times. The receptor's source is a woman in her sixties or seventies with acute or convalescent COVID-19. Sequenced material: peripheral blood. The V call is TRBV7-9, the J call TRBJ1-1; D is uncertain. In DNA, the CDR3 is TGTGCCAGCAGCTTAGACGTCGGCACTGAAGCTTTCTTT. Protein sequence: CASSLDVGTEAFF.